This TCR beta chain was sequenced in a study of T cells after yellow fever vaccination. Study outcomes and limitations: In FACS-sorted repertoires, abundant clonotypes from the bulk population could appear as contaminants. Though it reached lower strength, the secondary response hit its peak faster, day 5 versus 15.

Trimming cost V 3 bases and J 1 base, with 16 bases left between them. From germline, CDR1 is SGHAT and CDR2 FQNNGV. CDR3 size: 17 residues. As to this clonotype: The antigen is undetermined.

For TCR, cDNA came from 5'RACE template switching, which added a universal primer site and UMIs. TCRdb re-derived calls from the 5' RACE reads in MiXCR, one entry per CDR3 protein. The table has under 600,000 distinct CDR3 sequences, roughly 12% seen once. V and J are TRBV11-2 and TRBJ2-1; weak D call: TRBD2 (6 bases). The material was PBMCs, obtained on the day of the yellow fever booster vaccination. This receptor was obtained from a man aged 25-45 years who received the YFV17D yellow fever vaccine. CDR3 loop: CASSFWLSGESYNEQFF. The CDR3 nucleotides are TGTGCCAGCAGCTTTTGGTTATCGGGAGAATCCTACAATGAGCAGTTCTTC.